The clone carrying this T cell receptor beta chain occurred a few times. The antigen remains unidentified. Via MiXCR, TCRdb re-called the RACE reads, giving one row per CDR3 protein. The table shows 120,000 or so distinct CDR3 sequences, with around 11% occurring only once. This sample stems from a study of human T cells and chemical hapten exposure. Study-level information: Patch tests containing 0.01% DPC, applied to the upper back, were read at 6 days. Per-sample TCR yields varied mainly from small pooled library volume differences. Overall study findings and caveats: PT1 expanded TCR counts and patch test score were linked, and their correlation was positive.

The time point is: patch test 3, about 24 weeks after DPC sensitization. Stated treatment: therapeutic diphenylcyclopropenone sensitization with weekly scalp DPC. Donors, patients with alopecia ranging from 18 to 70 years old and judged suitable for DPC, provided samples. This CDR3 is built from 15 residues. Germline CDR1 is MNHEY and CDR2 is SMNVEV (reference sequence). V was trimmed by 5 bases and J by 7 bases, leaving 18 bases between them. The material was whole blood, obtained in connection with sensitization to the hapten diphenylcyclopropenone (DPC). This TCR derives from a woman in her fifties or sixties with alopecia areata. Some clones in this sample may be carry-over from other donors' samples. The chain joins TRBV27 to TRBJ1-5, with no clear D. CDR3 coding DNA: TGTGCCAGCAGTACCTCGATGTACCTATCACAGCCCCAGCATTTT. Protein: CASSTSMYLSQPQHF.